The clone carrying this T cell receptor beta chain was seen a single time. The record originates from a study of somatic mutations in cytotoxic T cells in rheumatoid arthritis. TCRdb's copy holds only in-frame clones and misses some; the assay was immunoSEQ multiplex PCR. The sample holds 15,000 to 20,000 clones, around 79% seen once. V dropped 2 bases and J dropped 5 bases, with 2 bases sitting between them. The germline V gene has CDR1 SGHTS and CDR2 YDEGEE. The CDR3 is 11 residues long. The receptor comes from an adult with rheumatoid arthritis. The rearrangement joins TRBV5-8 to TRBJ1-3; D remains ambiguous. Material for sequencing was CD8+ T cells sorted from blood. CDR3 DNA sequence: TGTGCCAGCAGCTTCAGAAACACCATATATTTT. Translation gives CASSFRNTIYF.